The clone carrying this TCR beta chain showed up many times. The antigen is undetermined. This entry is derived from a study of CD8 T cells in ankylosing spondylitis. Overall study findings and caveats: Enrichment of disease-linked clones was reportedly significant in matched ankylosing spondylitis synovial fluid. It appeared that ankylosing spondylitis blood was characterized by a TCR beta motif of fewer than 10 highly homologous variants.

Germline V gives CDR1 SGHDT, CDR2 YYEEEE. The CDR3 has 14 residues. Trimming shortened V by 2 bases and J by 6 bases, and 14 bases separated the two germline ends. TCRdb recomputed calls from the 5' RACE reads with MiXCR, one row per CDR3 protein. The repertoire has roughly 38,000 distinct CDR3 sequences, about a tenth of them found once; the top ten carry approximately 15%. Sequencing input: blood, either unsorted or a sorted T cell fraction (not recorded which). J is TRBJ2-5 and V is TRBV5-6; the D is unclear. The clonotype originates from a male donor with ankylosing spondylitis or in good health (not recorded which). The CDR3 DNA reads TGTGCCAGCAGCTTTTTTCTGGGTAGCCAGACCCAGTACTTC. It yields the protein CASSFFLGSQTQYF.